Listed here are 10 T cell receptor beta chains from one sample, sequenced in a study of blood T cell repertoires in COVID-19. Data came from immunoSEQ multiplex PCR; TCRdb stores just in-frame clones and leaves some out. The table lists fewer than 250,000 clones, 75% to 85% of them singletons. Source material: PBMCs or T cells enriched from blood (not recorded which). The receptors derive from a woman between 45 and 60 years old with acute COVID-19.

The chain carries TRBV2 and TRBJ2-2; 7 bases are shared with TRBD1. V was clipped by 3 bases and J by 3 bases; unmatched bases: 10. CDR1 SNHLY and CDR2 FYNNEI come from the germline V gene. CDR3 size: 17 residues. The CDR3 spells CASSDFGQAGDTGELFF. DNA of the CDR3: TGTGCCAGCAGTGACTTCGGACAGGCTGGGGACACCGGGGAGCTGTTTTTT.

This clone was observed a handful of times. This chain uses TRBV7-8 with TRBJ2-5; 8 bases line up with TRBD2. With V trimmed by 5 bases and J by 4 bases, 12 bases remained unmatched. Germline lookup yields CDR1 SGHVS and CDR2 FQNEAQ. The CDR3 extends over 16 amino acids. This CDR3 reads CASSRRDLAGTETQYF. The CDR3 nucleotides are TGTGCCAGCAGCCGACGGGACTTAGCGGGGACAGAGACCCAGTACTTC.

The chain carries TRBV30 and TRBJ2-1, with 7 bases fitting TRBD1. Trimming cost V 0 bases and J 10 bases; bases outside gene matches: 24. The CDR3 runs to 19 residues. CDR1 and CDR2 (germline): GTSNPN, SVGIG (reference sequence). The CDR3 protein is CAWSVLALFGQDDSGEQFF. The CDR3 bases are TGTGCCTGGAGTGTATTAGCACTCTTCGGACAGGATGATTCGGGAGAGCAGTTCTTC.

CDR3 nucleotide sequence: TGTGCCAGCAGCTCAACAGGGTTTGGCTACACCTTC. This gives the protein CASSSTGFGYTF. The rearrangement links TRBV7-8 to TRBJ1-2, with D possibly being TRBD1 (6 bases). V lost 4 bases and J lost 7, with 10 bases in between. The CDR3 spans 12 residues. Germline CDR1 SGHVS, CDR2 FQNEAQ.

The chain employs TRBV7-2 and TRBJ2-6, with 8 bases fitting TRBD1. Trimming took 1 base from V and 0 from J; bases not matched to a gene: 5. CDR1 SGHTA and CDR2 FQGNSA come from the germline V gene. The CDR3 spans 18 residues. This CDR3 is CASSLGTGILSGANVLTF. The CDR3 region has the DNA TGTGCCAGCAGCTTAGGGACAGGGATACTCTCTGGGGCCAACGTCCTGACTTTC.

CDR3 nucleotides: TGTGCCAGCAGTTACGGCATAAGGACAGGCCAAGCTTTCTTT. It codes for CASSYGIRTGQAFF. The chain links TRBV6-5 to TRBJ1-1, with TRBD1 matching over 7 bases. The germline gives CDR1 MNHEY, CDR2 SVGAGI. V shed 2 bases and J 9 bases; nucleotides not matched to a gene: 9. The CDR3 has 14 residues.

This clone has only one observation. CDR3 residues: CASSLGRGQPQHF. The DNA of the CDR3 is TGCGCCAGCAGCTTGGGAAGGGGGCAGCCCCAGCATTTT. V gene TRBV5-1 combines with J gene TRBJ1-5, with D possibly being TRBD1 (6 bases). The germline V gene encodes CDR1 SGHRS and CDR2 YFSETQ. Between the trimmed V and J ends, which lost 0 bases and 7 bases, there was a span of 8 bases. There are 13 residues in the CDR3.

The chain has TRBV7-2 and TRBJ1-1, with a weak D call TRBD1 (5 bases). The germline V gene has CDR1 SGHTA and CDR2 FQGNSA. V was trimmed by 6 bases and J by 2 bases, leaving 10 bases between them. The CDR3 contains 13 residues. CDR3 residues: CASSPDSNTEAFF. CDR3 DNA sequence: TGTGCCAGCAGTCCTGACAGTAACACTGAAGCTTTCTTT.

The chain links TRBV11-1 to TRBJ1-1; a possible D gene is TRBD1 (5 bases). V was shortened by 1 base and J by 10 bases, with 13 bases between the two germline ends. The CDR3 length is 13 residues. CDR1 is SGHAT and CDR2 is FQDESV in the germline V gene (reference sequence). The CDR3 bases are TGTGCCAGCAGCTTAGTAAGGGGTGGATCAGCTTTCTTT. Its protein is CASSLVRGGSAFF.

The chain uses TRBV5-1 and TRBJ2-1; TRBD1 aligns across 9 bases. With V trimmed by 0 bases and J by 3 bases, 7 bases remained unmatched. There are 17 residues in the CDR3. Germline CDR1 SGHRS, CDR2 YFSETQ. CDR3 nucleotides: TGCGCCAGCAGCTTGGGTCTTAGGACAGGGGTCTACAATGAGCAGTTCTTC. Protein sequence: CASSLGLRTGVYNEQFF.